The next 19 T cell receptor beta chains were all read from a single sample in a study of Graves' ophthalmopathy and Graves' hyperthyroidism. TCR beta CDR3 regions were amplified from RNA transcripts. Amplification began with first-round RT-PCR using HTBI primers, then second-round multiplex PCR was performed. TCRdb analysed the multiplex PCR reads with MiXCR anew, one entry per CDR3 protein. The repertoire holds around 1,000,000 distinct CDR3 sequences, roughly two fifths seen once, with 11% in the top ten. Input material: peripheral blood or thyroid tissue (not recorded which). Receptors originate from an adult man with Graves' hyperthyroidism.

This clonotype showed up just once. Since a much larger clone is just one base distant, this may be a read error. V and J are TRBV11-1 and TRBJ2-7, with TRBD1 as a possible D gene (6 bases). The CDR3 covers 14 residues. The germline CDR1 and CDR2 sequences are SGHAT and FQDESV (reference sequence). CDR3 nucleotides: TGTGCCAGCAGCTTAGGAACAGGGACCTCGAGCGAGCACTTC. Encoded protein: CASSLGTGTSSEHF.

The rearrangement joins TRBV2 to TRBJ2-5; the D is unclear. This CDR3 has 15 residues. Trimming stripped 5 bases from V and 9 bases from J, with 22 bases between. CDR1 SNHLY and CDR2 FYNNEI come from the germline V gene. As DNA, the CDR3 is TGTGCCAGCAGTTACTCGGTGTCACCGTATCAGCCCCAGTACTTC. Its protein is CASSYSVSPYQPQYF.

The chain couples TRBV5-4 to TRBJ2-5; 9 positions match TRBD2. This CDR3 region has 15 residues. With V trimmed by 4 bases and J by 1 base, 5 bases remained unmatched. Germline loops: CDR1 SGHNT, CDR2 YYREEE (reference sequence). CDR3 bases: TGTGCCAGCAGCAAAGCGGGGGGACTCCAAGAGACCCAGTACTTC. As protein: CASSKAGGLQETQYF.

In nucleotides, the CDR3 is TGTGCCAGCAGCCTACAGGCAGGGATGATTCTACGGGAGCTGTTTTTT. Its protein is CASSLQAGMILRELFF. The rearrangement links TRBV7-2 to TRBJ2-2; D perhaps matches TRBD1 (5 bases). The V end lost 5 bases, the J end lost 9 bases, and 22 bases lay between the germline ends. Germline values: CDR1 SGHTA, CDR2 FQGNSA. The CDR3 is 16 residues long. Full variable domain (rest looked up from reference TRBV7-2 and TRBJ2-2): GAGVSQSPSNKVTEKGKDVELRCDPISGHTALYWYRQSLGQGLEFLIYFQGNSAPDKSGLPSDRFSAERTGGSVSTLTIQRTQQEDSAVYLCASSLQAGMILRELFFGEGSRLTVL.

This clonotype came up once. A read error may explain this, as a much larger clone is one base away. In DNA, the CDR3 is TGTGCCAGCAGCCCGGGACAGGGGGAGGGAAAACTGCTTTTT. Translation gives CASSPGQGEGKLLF. This rearrangement joins TRBV5-4 to TRBJ1-4; 11 nucleotides align to TRBD1. This CDR3 is 14 amino acids long. Looked up from germline, CDR1 is SGHNT and CDR2 is YYREEE (reference sequence).

This chain links TRBV7-6 with TRBJ1-1; possible D gene TRBD1, 5 bases. The CDR3 runs to 11 residues. The V gene's germline CDR1 is SGHVS and CDR2 FNYEAQ. Trimming took off 4 bases at V and 10 bases at J, with 10 bases between the two ends. CDR3 sequence: CASSSSQGAFF. The CDR3 DNA follows: TGTGCCAGCAGCTCCTCGCAGGGAGCTTTCTTT.

This clonotype was recorded many times. The chain is built from TRBV5-8 and TRBJ1-6; D remains ambiguous. V dropped 1 base and J dropped 8 bases, with 4 bases sitting between them. This CDR3 contains 12 residues. CDR1 is SGHTS and CDR2 is YDEGEE in the germline V gene. This CDR3 is CASSLIYSPLHF. The CDR3 nucleotides read TGTGCCAGCAGCTTGATTTATTCACCCCTCCACTTT.

In DNA form, the CDR3 reads TGTGCCAGCACCCCCGACAGGGGGCTCTTCGGCAATCAGCCCCAGCATTTT. Translation: CASTPDRGLFGNQPQHF. V usage is TRBV12-3 or TRBV12-4 and J usage is TRBJ1-5; the match to TRBD1 covers 10 bases. The CDR3 is 17 amino acids. V gave up 7 bases and J gave up 2 bases; unmatched junction bases: 11.

This clonotype was found many times. The CDR3 bases are TGCAGTGCTATAACTGGTGAGACCCAGTACTTC. It is translated as CSAITGETQYF. The chain is built from TRBV20-1 and TRBJ2-5; unclear D gene. Germline V gives CDR1 DFQATT, CDR2 SNEGSKA (reference sequence). This CDR3 has 11 residues. Trimming left V 4 bases short and J 5 bases short, with 8 bases between.

This CDR3 reads CASSHGGGGGSTGELFF. The DNA of the CDR3 is TGTGCCAGCAGCCACGGGGGCGGGGGCGGGTCCACCGGGGAGCTGTTTTTT. This sequence joins TRBV7-2 and TRBJ2-2; tentatively, D is TRBD2 (7 bases). The CDR3 is 17 residues long. The germline V gene has CDR1 SGHTA and CDR2 FQGNSA. Trimming cost V 5 bases and J 4 bases, with 20 bases left between them.

This clonotype appeared many times. The V gene is TRBV9, the J gene TRBJ2-7; weak D call: TRBD1 (5 bases). V was trimmed by 6 bases and J by 1 base, leaving 14 bases between them. This CDR3 contains 14 residues. Germline-derived CDR1 and CDR2 are SGDLS and YYNGEE. The DNA of the CDR3 is TGTGCCAGCAAAGTCGGCGACAGTTCCTACGAGCAGTACTTC. Its protein is CASKVGDSSYEQYF. The full variable domain, completed using reference TRBV9 and TRBJ2-7, is DSGVTQTPKHLITATGQRVTLRCSPRSGDLSVYWYQQSLDQGLQFLIQYYNGEERAKGNILERFSAQQFPDLHSELNLSSLELGDSALYFCASKVGDSSYEQYFGPGTRLTVT.

On this clonotype: A read error may produce the germline difference seen at one junction end. The rearrangement joins TRBV13 to TRBJ1-1, with TRBD1 matching over 9 bases. The germline V gene has CDR1 PRHDT and CDR2 FYEKMQ (reference sequence). This CDR3 is 17 amino acids long. The chain's CDR3 is CASSLGSQGAVNTEAFF. CDR3 bases: TGCGCCAGCAGCTTAGGGTCACAGGGGGCCGTGAACACTGAAGCTTTCTTT.

This chain joins TRBV19 and TRBJ1-5; D is possibly TRBD1 (6 bases). V lost 7 bases and J lost 6, with 19 bases in between. The CDR3 spans 15 residues. Germline V CDR1 and CDR2: LNHDA, SQIVND (reference sequence). CDR3 nucleotides: TGTGCCAGTACCGCAGGGGACGGAAAGGCTCAGCCCCAGCATTTT. Its translation: CASTAGDGKAQPQHF.

This clonotype was seen ten or more times. The CDR3 coding sequence is TGCAGTGCTAGTTCTGGGGCCAACGTCCTGACTTTC. It codes for CSASSGANVLTF. The gene calls are TRBV20-1 and TRBJ2-6; D unclear. Trimming took off 3 bases at V and 1 base at J, with 1 base between the two ends. There are 12 residues in the CDR3. Germline loops: CDR1 DFQATT, CDR2 SNEGSKA (reference sequence).

This clonotype was counted between two and nine times. The V and J genes are TRBV15 and TRBJ1-2; no reliable D call. CDR1 LNHNV and CDR2 YYDKDF come from the germline V gene (reference sequence). V lost 2 bases to trimming and J lost 6 bases, with 10 bases between them. This CDR3 spans 13 amino acids. CDR3 coding DNA: TGTGCCACCAGCAGAACCGAGGTGGATGGCTACACCTTC. This sequence encodes CATSRTEVDGYTF.

In regard to this clonotype: The junction and the germline gene differ at one end; a read error may be behind it. The chain uses TRBV10-3 and TRBJ2-2; TRBD1 might be the D (6 bases). Germline V lookup: CDR1 ENHRY, CDR2 SYGVKD. The CDR3 loop spans 16 amino acids. The CDR3 DNA sequence: TGTGTCATCAGTGACCCGGGACACAACTACACCGGGGAGCTGTTTTTT. Translating gives CVISDPGHNYTGELFF.

This clonotype was seen repeatedly, ten times or more. The chain joins TRBV29-1 to TRBJ1-1, with D perhaps matching TRBD1 (6 bases). Deletions cut 3 bases from V and 8 bases from J, with 22 bases between. Germline V gene data show CDR1 as SQVTM and CDR2 as ANQGSEA. The CDR3 runs to 15 residues. For the CDR3, the DNA is TGCAGCGTTGACATGGTGACAGGTAGGCCGCGGGAAGCTTTCTTT. Translation: CSVDMVTGRPREAFF.

The CDR3 bases are TGTGCCAGCAGTCCGGGCTCGCGTCGGGACACTGAAGCTTTCTTT. Protein: CASSPGSRRDTEAFF. The genes are TRBV6-5 and TRBJ1-1; D gene uncertain. Germline CDR1 is MNHEY and CDR2 is SVGAGI. The CDR3 length is 15 residues. Trimming took 5 bases from V and 3 from J, leaving 16 bases between them.

The chain employs TRBV11-2 and TRBJ1-1, with D possibly TRBD1 on 5 matching bases. The V gene's germline CDR1 is SGHAT and CDR2 FQNNGV. The CDR3 has 13 residues. Trimming removed 5 bases from V and 7 bases from J, with 14 bases in between. The CDR3 region is CASSQGQGVEAFF. CDR3 bases: TGTGCCAGCAGCCAAGGGCAGGGTGTTGAAGCTTTCTTT.